This paragraph covers one TCR beta chain sequence. Antigen: not known. This CDR3 has 15 residues. Germline loops: CDR1 SEHNR, CDR2 FQNEAQ (reference sequence). Unmatched junction bases numbered 12, after V lost 5 bases and J lost 6 bases. TCRdb reprocessed the 5' RACE reads via MiXCR and lists one record per CDR3 protein. The table has approximately 240,000 distinct CDR3 sequences, about 10% seen once. The sample is drawn from a study of CD8 T cells in ankylosing spondylitis. Whole-study results and caveats: Earlier work had already found some motif variants in reactive arthritis synovial fluid and blood. About 8 highly homologous variants made up a TCR beta motif that seemed to typify ankylosing spondylitis blood.

The clonotype originates from a male donor with ankylosing spondylitis or in good health (not recorded which). V and J are TRBV7-9 and TRBJ2-7, with TRBD1 matching 8 bases. Input material: blood, either unsorted or a sorted T cell fraction (not recorded which). CDR3 in DNA: TGTGCCAGCAGCCCTCGACAGGGGCAAGCTGGCGAGCAGTACTTC. It codes for CASSPRQGQAGEQYF. The variable domain in full, with the rest retrieved from reference TRBV7-9 and TRBJ2-7, is DTGVSQNPRHKITKRGQNVTFRCDPISEHNRLYWYRQTLGQGPEFLTYFQNEAQLEKSRLLSDRFSAERPKGSFSTLEIQRTEQGDSAMYLCASSPRQGQAGEQYFGPGTRLTVT.